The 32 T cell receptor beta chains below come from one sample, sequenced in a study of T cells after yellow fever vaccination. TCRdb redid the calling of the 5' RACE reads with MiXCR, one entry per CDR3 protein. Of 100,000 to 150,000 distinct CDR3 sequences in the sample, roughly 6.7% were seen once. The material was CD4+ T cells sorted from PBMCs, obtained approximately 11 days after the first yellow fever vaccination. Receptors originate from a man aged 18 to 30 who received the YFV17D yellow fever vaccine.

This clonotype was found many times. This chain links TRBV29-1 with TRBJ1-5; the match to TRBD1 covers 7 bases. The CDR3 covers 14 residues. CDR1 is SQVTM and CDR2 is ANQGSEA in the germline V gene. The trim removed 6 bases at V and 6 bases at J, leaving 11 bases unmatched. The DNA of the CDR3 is TGCAGCGTGGGGACAGTGGAGGGCGGTCAGCCCCAGCATTTT. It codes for CSVGTVEGGQPQHF.

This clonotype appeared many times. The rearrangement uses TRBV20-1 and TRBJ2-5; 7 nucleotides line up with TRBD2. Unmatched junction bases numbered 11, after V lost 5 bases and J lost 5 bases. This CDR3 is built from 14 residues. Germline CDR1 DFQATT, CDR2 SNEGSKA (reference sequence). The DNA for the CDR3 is TGCAGTGCTCCCTTGTCGGGGGGAGTGGAGACCCAGTACTTC. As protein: CSAPLSGGVETQYF.

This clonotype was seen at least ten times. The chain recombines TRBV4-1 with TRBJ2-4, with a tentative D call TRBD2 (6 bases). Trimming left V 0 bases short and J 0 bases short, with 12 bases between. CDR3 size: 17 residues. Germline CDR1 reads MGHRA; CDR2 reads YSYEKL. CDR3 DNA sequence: TGCGCCAGCAGCCAAGATGGACTATTATTAGCCAAAAACATTCAGTACTTC. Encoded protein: CASSQDGLLLAKNIQYF.

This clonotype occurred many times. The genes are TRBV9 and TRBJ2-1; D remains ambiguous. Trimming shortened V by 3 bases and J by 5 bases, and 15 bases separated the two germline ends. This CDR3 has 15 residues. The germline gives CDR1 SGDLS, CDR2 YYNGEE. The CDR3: CASSADPLSNNEQFF. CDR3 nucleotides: TGTGCCAGCAGCGCCGACCCCCTTAGCAACAATGAGCAGTTCTTC. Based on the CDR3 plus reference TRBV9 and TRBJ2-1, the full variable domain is DSGVTQTPKHLITATGQRVTLRCSPRSGDLSVYWYQQSLDQGLQFLIQYYNGEERAKGNILERFSAQQFPDLHSELNLSSLELGDSALYFCASSADPLSNNEQFFGPGTRLTVL.

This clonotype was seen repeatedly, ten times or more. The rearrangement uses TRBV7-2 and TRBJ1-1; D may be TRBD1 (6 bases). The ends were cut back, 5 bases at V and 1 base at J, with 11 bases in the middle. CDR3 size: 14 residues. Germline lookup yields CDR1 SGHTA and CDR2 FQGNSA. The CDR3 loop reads CASSQQGWNTEAFF. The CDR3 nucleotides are TGTGCCAGCAGCCAGCAGGGGTGGAACACTGAAGCTTTCTTT.

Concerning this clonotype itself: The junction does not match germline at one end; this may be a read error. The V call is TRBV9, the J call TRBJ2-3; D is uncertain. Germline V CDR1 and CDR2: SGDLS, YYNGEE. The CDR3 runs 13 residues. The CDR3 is CASSVTFTDAQYF. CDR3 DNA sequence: TGTGCCAGCAGCGTAACCTTCACAGATGCGCAGTATTTT.

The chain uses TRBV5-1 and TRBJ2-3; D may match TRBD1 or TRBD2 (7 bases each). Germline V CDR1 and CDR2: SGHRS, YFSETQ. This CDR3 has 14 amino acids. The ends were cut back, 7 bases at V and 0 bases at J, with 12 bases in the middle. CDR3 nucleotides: TGCGCCAGCGTCAGGGGGGGGAGCACAGATACGCAGTATTTT. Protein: CASVRGGSTDTQYF.

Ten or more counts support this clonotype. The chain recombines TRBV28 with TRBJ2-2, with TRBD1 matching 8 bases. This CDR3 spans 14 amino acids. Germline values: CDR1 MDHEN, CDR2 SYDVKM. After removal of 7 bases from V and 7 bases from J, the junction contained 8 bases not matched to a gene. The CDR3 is CASKGQVEGGELFF. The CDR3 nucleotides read TGTGCCAGCAAGGGACAGGTGGAGGGCGGGGAGCTGTTTTTT.

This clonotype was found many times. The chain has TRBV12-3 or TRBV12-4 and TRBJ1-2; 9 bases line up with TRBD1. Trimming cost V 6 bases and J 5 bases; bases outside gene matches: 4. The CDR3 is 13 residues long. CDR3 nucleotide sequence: TGTGCCAGCAGCACGGGACAGGGATATGGCTACACCTTC. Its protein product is CASSTGQGYGYTF.

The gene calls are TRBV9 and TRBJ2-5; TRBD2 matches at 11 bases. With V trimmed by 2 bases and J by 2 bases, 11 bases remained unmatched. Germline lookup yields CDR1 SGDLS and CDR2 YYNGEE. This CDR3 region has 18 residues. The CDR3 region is CASSVSGLAEAAQETQYF. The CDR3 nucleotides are TGTGCCAGCAGCGTTTCGGGACTAGCGGAGGCGGCACAAGAGACCCAGTACTTC.

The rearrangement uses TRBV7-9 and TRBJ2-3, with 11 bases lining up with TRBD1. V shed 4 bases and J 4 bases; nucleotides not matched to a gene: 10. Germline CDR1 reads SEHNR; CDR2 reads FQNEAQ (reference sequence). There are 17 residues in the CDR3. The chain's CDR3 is CASSSGTGGNHADTQYF. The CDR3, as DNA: TGTGCCAGCAGCTCCGGGACAGGGGGAAATCACGCAGATACGCAGTATTTT.

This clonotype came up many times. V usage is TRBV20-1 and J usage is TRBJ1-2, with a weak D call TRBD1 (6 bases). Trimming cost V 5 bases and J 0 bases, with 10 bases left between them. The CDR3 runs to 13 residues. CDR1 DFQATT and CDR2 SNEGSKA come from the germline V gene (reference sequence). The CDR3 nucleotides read TGCAGTGCTCAACAGGGAACTAACTATGGCTACACCTTC. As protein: CSAQQGTNYGYTF.

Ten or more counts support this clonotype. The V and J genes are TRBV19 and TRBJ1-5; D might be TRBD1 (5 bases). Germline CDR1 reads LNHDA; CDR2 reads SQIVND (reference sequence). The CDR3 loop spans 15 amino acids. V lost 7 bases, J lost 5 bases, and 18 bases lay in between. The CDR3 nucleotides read TGTGCCAGTACCATGGGACTGCGGAGGGATCAGCCCCAGCATTTT. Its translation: CASTMGLRRDQPQHF.

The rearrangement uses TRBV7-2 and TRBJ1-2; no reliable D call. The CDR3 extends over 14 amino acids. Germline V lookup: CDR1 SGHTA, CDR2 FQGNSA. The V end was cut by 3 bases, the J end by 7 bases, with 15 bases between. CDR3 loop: CASSFLSSYFGYTF. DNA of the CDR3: TGTGCCAGCAGCTTTCTCAGCTCCTACTTTGGCTACACCTTC.

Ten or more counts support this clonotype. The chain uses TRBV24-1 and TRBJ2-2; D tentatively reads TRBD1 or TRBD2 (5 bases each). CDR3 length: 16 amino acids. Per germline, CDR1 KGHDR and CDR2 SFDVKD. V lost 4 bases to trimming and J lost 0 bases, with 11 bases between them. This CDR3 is CATSEQGRANTGELFF. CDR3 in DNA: TGTGCCACCAGTGAGCAGGGACGGGCGAACACCGGGGAGCTGTTTTTT.

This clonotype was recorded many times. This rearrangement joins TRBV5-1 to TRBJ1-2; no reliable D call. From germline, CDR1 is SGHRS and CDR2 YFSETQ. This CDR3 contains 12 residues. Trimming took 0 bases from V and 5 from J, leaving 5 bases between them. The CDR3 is CASSLESYGYTF. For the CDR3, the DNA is TGCGCCAGCAGCTTGGAATCATATGGCTACACCTTC. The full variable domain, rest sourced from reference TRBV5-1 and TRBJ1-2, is KAGVTQTPRYLIKTRGQQVTLSCSPISGHRSVSWYQQTPGQGLQFLFEYFSETQRNKGNFPGRFSGRQFSNSRSEMNVSTLELGDSALYLCASSLESYGYTFGSGTRLTVV.

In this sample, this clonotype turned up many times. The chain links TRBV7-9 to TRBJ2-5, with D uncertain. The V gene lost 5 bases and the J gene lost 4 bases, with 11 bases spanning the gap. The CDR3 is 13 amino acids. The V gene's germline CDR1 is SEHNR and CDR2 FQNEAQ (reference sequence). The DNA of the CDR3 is TGTGCCAGCAGCCCCTCTTCGTTAGAGACCCAGTACTTC. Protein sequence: CASSPSSLETQYF.

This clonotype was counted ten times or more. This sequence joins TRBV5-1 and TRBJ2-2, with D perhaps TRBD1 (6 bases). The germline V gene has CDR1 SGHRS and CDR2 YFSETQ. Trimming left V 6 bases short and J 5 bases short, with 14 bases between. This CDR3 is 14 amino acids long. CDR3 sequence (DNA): TGCGCCAGCACGCCTTCGAGGGGGACCGGGGAGCTGTTTTTT. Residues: CASTPSRGTGELFF.

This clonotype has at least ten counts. This chain's CDR3 is CASGNPGTSGYSYEQYF. The CDR3 bases are TGTGCTAGTGGCAACCCGGGAACTAGCGGCTACTCCTACGAGCAGTACTTC. V is TRBV12-5 and J is TRBJ2-7; 8 bases match TRBD2. V shed 6 bases and J 0 bases; nucleotides not matched to a gene: 13. This CDR3 has 17 amino acids. Per the germline V gene, CDR1 is LGHNT and CDR2 is FRNRAP.

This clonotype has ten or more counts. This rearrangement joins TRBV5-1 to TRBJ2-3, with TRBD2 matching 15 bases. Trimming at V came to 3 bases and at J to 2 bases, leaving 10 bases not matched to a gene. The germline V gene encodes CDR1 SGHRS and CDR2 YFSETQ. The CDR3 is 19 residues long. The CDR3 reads CASSSAVGTSGGYTDTQYF. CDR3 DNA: TGCGCCAGCAGCTCGGCCGTGGGGACTAGCGGGGGGTACACAGATACGCAGTATTTT.

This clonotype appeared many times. The CDR3 loop is CASSLTRGGTGTDTQYF. The CDR3 nucleotides read TGTGCCAGCAGCTTAACGAGAGGGGGGACGGGCACAGATACGCAGTATTTT. This chain links TRBV7-2 with TRBJ2-3; D may be TRBD1 or TRBD2 (6 bases each). The CDR3 sequence is 17 residues long. Germline loops: CDR1 SGHTA, CDR2 FQGNSA. The V gene lost 2 bases and the J gene lost 1 base, with 16 bases spanning the gap.

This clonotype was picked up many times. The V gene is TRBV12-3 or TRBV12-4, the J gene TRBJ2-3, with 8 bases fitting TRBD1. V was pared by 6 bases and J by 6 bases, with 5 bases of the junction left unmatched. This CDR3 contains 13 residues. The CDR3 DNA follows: TGTGCCAGCAGCCCTGGGACAGGCGATACGCAGTATTTT. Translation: CASSPGTGDTQYF.

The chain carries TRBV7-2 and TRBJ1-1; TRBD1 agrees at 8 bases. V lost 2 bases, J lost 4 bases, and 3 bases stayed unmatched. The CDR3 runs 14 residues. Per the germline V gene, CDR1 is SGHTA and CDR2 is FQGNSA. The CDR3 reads CASSLQGAVTEAFF. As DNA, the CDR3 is TGTGCCAGCAGCTTACAGGGGGCGGTCACTGAAGCTTTCTTT. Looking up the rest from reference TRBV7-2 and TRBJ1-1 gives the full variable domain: GAGVSQSPSNKVTEKGKDVELRCDPISGHTALYWYRQSLGQGLEFLIYFQGNSAPDKSGLPSDRFSAERTGGSVSTLTIQRTQQEDSAVYLCASSLQGAVTEAFFGQGTRLTVV.

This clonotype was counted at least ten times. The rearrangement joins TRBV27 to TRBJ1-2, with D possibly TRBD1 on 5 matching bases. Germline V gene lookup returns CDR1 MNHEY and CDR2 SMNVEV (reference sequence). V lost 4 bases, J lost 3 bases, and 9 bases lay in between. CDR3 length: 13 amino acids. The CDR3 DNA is TGTGCCAGCAGTTCGGTCAGGGACTATGGCTACACCTTC. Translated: CASSSVRDYGYTF.

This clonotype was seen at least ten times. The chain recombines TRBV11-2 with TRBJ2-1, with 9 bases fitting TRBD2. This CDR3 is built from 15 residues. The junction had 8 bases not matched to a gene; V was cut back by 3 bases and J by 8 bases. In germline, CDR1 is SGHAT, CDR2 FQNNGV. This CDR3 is CASSFSSGGIYEQFF. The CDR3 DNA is TGTGCCAGCAGCTTCAGCAGCGGGGGGATCTATGAGCAGTTCTTC.

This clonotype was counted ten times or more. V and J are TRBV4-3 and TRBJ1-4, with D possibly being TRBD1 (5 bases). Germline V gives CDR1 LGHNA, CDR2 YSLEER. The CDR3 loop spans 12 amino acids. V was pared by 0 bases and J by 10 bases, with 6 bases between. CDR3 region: CASSQEGRKLFF. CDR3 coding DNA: TGCGCCAGCAGCCAAGAGGGGCGAAAACTGTTTTTT.

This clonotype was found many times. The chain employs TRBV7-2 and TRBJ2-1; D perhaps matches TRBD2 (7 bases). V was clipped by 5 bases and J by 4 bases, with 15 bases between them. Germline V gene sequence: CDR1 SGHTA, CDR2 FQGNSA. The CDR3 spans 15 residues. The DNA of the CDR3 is TGTGCCAGCAGCCGCGGGGGCGGGAAATACAATGAGCAGTTCTTC. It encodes CASSRGGGKYNEQFF.

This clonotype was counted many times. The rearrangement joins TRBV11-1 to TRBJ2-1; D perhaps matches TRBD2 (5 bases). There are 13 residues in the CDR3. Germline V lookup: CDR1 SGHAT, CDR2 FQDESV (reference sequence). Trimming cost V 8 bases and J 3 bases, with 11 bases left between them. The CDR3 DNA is TGTGCCAGCGCCGGGGAGCTCTACAATGAGCAGTTCTTC. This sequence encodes CASAGELYNEQFF.

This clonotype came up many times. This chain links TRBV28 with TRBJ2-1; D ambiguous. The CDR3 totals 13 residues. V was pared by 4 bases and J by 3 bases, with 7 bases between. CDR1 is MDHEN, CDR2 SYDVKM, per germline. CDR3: CASSSGFYNEQFF. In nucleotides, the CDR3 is TGTGCCAGCAGTTCGGGCTTCTACAATGAGCAGTTCTTC. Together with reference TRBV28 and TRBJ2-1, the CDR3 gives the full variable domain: DVKVTQSSRYLVKRTGEKVFLECVQDMDHENMFWYRQDPGLGLRLIYFSYDVKMKEKGDIPEGYSVSREKKERFSLILESASTNQTSMYLCASSSGFYNEQFFGPGTRLTVL.

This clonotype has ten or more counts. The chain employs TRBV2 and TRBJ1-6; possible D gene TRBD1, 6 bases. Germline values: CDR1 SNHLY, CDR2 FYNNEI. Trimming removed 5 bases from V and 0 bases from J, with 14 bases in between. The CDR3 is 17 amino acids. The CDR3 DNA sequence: TGTGCCAGCAGTCGGGGGGCGAGGAGCTCCTATAATTCACCCCTCCACTTT. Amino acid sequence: CASSRGARSSYNSPLHF.

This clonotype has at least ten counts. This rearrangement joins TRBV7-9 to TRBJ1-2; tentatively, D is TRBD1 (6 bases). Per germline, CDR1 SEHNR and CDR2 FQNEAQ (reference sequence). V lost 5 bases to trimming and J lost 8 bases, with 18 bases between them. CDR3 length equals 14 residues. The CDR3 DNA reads TGTGCCAGCAGCGGGAGACAGGATCTGGGCGGCTACACCTTC. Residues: CASSGRQDLGGYTF.

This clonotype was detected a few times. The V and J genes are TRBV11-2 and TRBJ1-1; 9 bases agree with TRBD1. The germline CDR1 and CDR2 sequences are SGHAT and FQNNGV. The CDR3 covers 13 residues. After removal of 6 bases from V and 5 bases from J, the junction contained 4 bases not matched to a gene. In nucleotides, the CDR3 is TGTGCCAGCAGACAGGGGGCGCGTACTGAAGCTTTCTTT. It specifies CASRQGARTEAFF.